Each of the 19 T cell receptor beta chains below was sequenced from the same sample in a study of post-analysis software for immune sequencing data. Study-level points and caveats: A few TRBV segments occurring more often in patients than controls included TRBV5-6, TRBV5-1 and TRBV20-1.

No cognate antigen is known for these TCRs. Included in the TCR beta cDNA libraries were unique molecular identifiers. A single record per CDR3 protein comes from TCRdb applying MiXCR to the PCR reads. The sample gives about 820,000 distinct CDR3 sequences, approximately 53% of which show up once; approximately 4.3% is in the top ten. What was sequenced was blood. These receptors were obtained from a girl aged 10 to 17 with multiple sclerosis.

The chain is built from TRBV6-2 or TRBV6-3 and TRBJ2-4; D not resolved. The J call may be incorrect, as the DNA end agrees better with TRBJ2-7. The CDR3 extends over 14 amino acids. Germline V gene sequence: CDR1 MNHEY, CDR2 SVGEGT. The CDR3 bases are TGTGCCAGCAGTTACTCACAGAGAACCTGCGAGCAGTACTTC. It encodes CASSYSQRTCEQYF.

The chain has TRBV2 and TRBJ1-5, with D possibly being TRBD1 (6 bases). Trimming pared 4 bases from V and 1 base from J, leaving 11 bases between. The CDR3 is made up of 15 amino acids. Germline CDR1 reads SNHLY; CDR2 reads FYNNEI. CDR3: CASSANRVSNQPQHF. In DNA form, the CDR3 reads TGTGCCAGCAGTGCTAACAGGGTGAGCAATCAGCCCCAGCATTTT. Full variable domain (remainder filled in from reference TRBV2 and TRBJ1-5): EPEVTQTPSHQVTQMGQEVILRCVPISNHLYFYWYRQILGQKVEFLVSFYNNEISEKSEIFDDQFSVERPDGSNFTLKIRSTKLEDSAMYFCASSANRVSNQPQHFGDGTRLSIL.

This rearrangement joins TRBV5-1 to TRBJ2-1; D might be TRBD2 (7 bases). The CDR3 length is 16 residues. The V gene lost 4 bases and the J gene lost 4 bases, with 18 bases spanning the gap. CDR1 is SGHRS and CDR2 is YFSETQ in the germline V gene. This chain's CDR3 is CASSGGAGARYNEQFF. As DNA, the CDR3 is TGCGCCAGCAGCGGGGGTGCGGGGGCCAGATACAATGAGCAGTTCTTC.

The rearrangement joins TRBV9 to TRBJ2-1, with TRBD2 matching over 7 bases. Trimming removed 4 bases from V and 8 bases from J; junction bases left unmatched: 12. There are 15 residues in the CDR3. Germline loops: CDR1 SGDLS, CDR2 YYNGEE. The CDR3 is CASSQGGGFGHEQFF. The DNA for the CDR3 is TGTGCCAGCAGCCAGGGCGGGGGTTTCGGGCATGAGCAGTTCTTC.

This clonotype was counted a single time. The J gene is TRBJ2-4, the V gene TRBV25-1, with TRBD1 as a possible D gene (6 bases). Gene TRBJ2-7 matches the end of the DNA better, so the J call may be wrong. From germline, CDR1 is MGHDK and CDR2 SYGVNS. This CDR3 spans 13 amino acids. The CDR3 spells CASHKGGTYEQYF. CDR3 DNA sequence: TGTGCCAGTCATAAAGGGGGAACCTACGAGCAGTACTTC.

Notes on this clonotype: At one of its ends the junction is not consistent with the germline gene, which may arise from a read error. The rearrangement uses TRBV9 and TRBJ2-3, with D possibly TRBD2 on 5 matching bases. Germline V CDR1 and CDR2: SGDLS, YYNGEE. The CDR3 runs to 16 residues. CDR3 residues: CTSSVGLDFSTDTQYF. In DNA, the CDR3 is TGTACCAGCAGTGTAGGACTGGACTTTAGCACAGATACGCAGTATTTT.

This clonotype was seen only a few times. This chain links TRBV11-2 with TRBJ1-1, with D perhaps matching TRBD1 (5 bases). Germline CDR1 and CDR2: SGHAT and FQNNGV. V lost 7 bases, J lost 1 base, and 16 bases lay in between. The CDR3 consists of 15 residues. The DNA of the CDR3 is TGTGCCAGCACCCGGATGGAGGGGCCGAACACTGAAGCTTTCTTT. Protein sequence: CASTRMEGPNTEAFF.

This clonotype was counted between two and nine times. CDR3 nucleotide sequence: TGCGCCAGCAGCGCCTACCCCCCAGGGCTCGAAGCTTTCTTT. It is translated as CASSAYPPGLEAFF. The chain carries TRBV5-1 and TRBJ1-1; a possible D gene is TRBD1 (5 bases). Looked up from germline, CDR1 is SGHRS and CDR2 is YFSETQ. The CDR3 loop spans 14 amino acids. The V and J ends lost 4 bases and 8 bases respectively, with 18 bases between them.

This clonotype is termed medium-sized. This chain joins TRBV29-1 and TRBJ1-2; a weak D match, TRBD1 (6 bases). CDR1 SQVTM and CDR2 ANQGSEA come from the germline V gene. With 0 bases removed from V and 9 bases from J, the gap between germline ends came to 26 bases. There are 17 residues in the CDR3. This CDR3 reads CSVEDRGPGVGRGSYTF. Here the CDR3 DNA reads TGCAGCGTTGAAGATCGCGGTCCAGGGGTCGGACGTGGCAGCTACACCTTC. Full variable domain (remainder filled in from reference TRBV29-1 and TRBJ1-2): SAVISQKPSRDICQRGTSLTIQCQVDSQVTMMFWYRQQPGQSLTLIATANQGSEATYESGFVIDKFPISRPNLTFSTLTVSNMSPEDSSIYLCSVEDRGPGVGRGSYTFGSGTRLTVV.

In this sample, this clonotype turned up a few times. The gene calls are TRBV12-3 or TRBV12-4 and TRBJ1-5; TRBD1 matches at 7 bases. The CDR3 sequence is 15 residues long. The V segment lost 6 bases and the J segment 2 bases; nucleotides outside the gene matches: 7. CDR3 amino acids: CASSAQGGGNQPQHF. The CDR3 DNA reads TGTGCCAGCAGCGCGCAGGGGGGTGGCAATCAGCCCCAGCATTTT.

This clonotype was found a few times. The chain couples TRBV18 to TRBJ2-5; D is perhaps TRBD1 (6 bases). The J call is doubtful: the DNA matches TRBJ2-7 better. The V gene's germline CDR1 is KGHSH and CDR2 LQKENI. CDR3 length equals 15 residues. This CDR3 reads CASSSGQGFGSEQYF. CDR3 bases: TGTGCCAGCTCATCAGGGCAGGGGTTTGGGAGCGAGCAGTACTTC.

This clonotype was seen a few times. The J gene is TRBJ2-1, the V gene TRBV10-3; 8 bases map to TRBD2. CDR1 ENHRY and CDR2 SYGVKD come from the germline V gene. With 6 bases clipped from V and 5 bases from J, the junction kept 12 bases outside the gene matches. The CDR3 runs 16 residues. Here the CDR3 reads CAISDGGGMGNNEQFF. The CDR3 DNA reads TGTGCCATCAGCGACGGGGGGGGTATGGGGAACAATGAGCAGTTCTTC.

The chain recombines TRBV7-9 with TRBJ2-1, with 8 bases matching TRBD2. V lost 4 bases to trimming and J lost 2 bases; unmatched junction nucleotides: 7. The CDR3 extends over 16 amino acids. Germline CDR1 and CDR2: SEHNR and FQNEAQ (reference sequence). The CDR3 sequence: CASSSPPGGPYNEQFF. The CDR3 DNA reads TGTGCCAGCAGCTCCCCTCCGGGAGGGCCCTACAATGAGCAGTTCTTC.

The J gene is TRBJ2-3, the V gene TRBV12-5; 7 bases match TRBD1. This CDR3 spans 15 amino acids. The V segment lost 6 bases and the J segment 3 bases; nucleotides outside the gene matches: 9. CDR1 and CDR2 from the germline V gene are LGHNT and FRNRAP. Here the CDR3 reads CASGRGGRGTDTQYF. The CDR3, as DNA: TGTGCTAGTGGCCGTGGTGGCAGGGGGACAGATACGCAGTATTTT.

This CDR3 reads CASSKNRDNSYEQYF. The CDR3 region has the DNA TGCGCCAGCAGCAAAAACCGGGACAACTCCTACGAGCAGTACTTC. V usage is TRBV5-1 and J usage is TRBJ2-7; tentatively, D is TRBD1 (6 bases). The CDR3 totals 15 residues. Trimming removed 4 bases from V and 0 bases from J, with 14 bases in between. Germline CDR1 and CDR2: SGHRS and YFSETQ.

The rearrangement links TRBV6-1 to TRBJ2-4; 8 nucleotides agree with TRBD1. The germline V gene has CDR1 MNHNS and CDR2 SASEGT. This CDR3 has 17 amino acids. Trimming took 5 bases from V and 0 from J; bases not matched to a gene: 9. The CDR3 is CASSTGQGILAKNIQYF. CDR3 nucleotide sequence: TGTGCCAGCAGTACCGGACAGGGTATTTTAGCCAAAAACATTCAGTACTTC.

For this clonotype: One end of the junction is discordant with germline, which a read error may explain. The chain uses TRBV20-1 and TRBJ2-4; perhaps TRBD1 as D (6 bases). TRBJ2-7 matches the DNA end more closely, so the J call is doubtful. Germline CDR1 DFQATT, CDR2 SNEGSKA (reference sequence). There are 14 residues in the CDR3. CDR3 region: CGAIDPTGSYEQYF. In DNA form, the CDR3 reads TGCGGTGCGATAGACCCAACAGGGTCCTACGAGCAGTACTTC.

This clonotype showed up just a few times. The genes are TRBV10-3 and TRBJ2-3; D gene unclear. CDR3 length: 12 residues. Looked up from germline, CDR1 is ENHRY and CDR2 is SYGVKD. Trimming removed 4 bases at V and 5 bases at J, with 7 bases between. CDR3 sequence (DNA): TGTGCCATCAGTGTAAGGCAAGATACGCAGTATTTT. It is translated as CAISVRQDTQYF.

This clonotype has more than one count but fewer than ten. The chain uses TRBV5-1 and TRBJ2-7; 11 bases align to TRBD2. V lost 7 bases and J lost 3; bases outside the gene matches: 6. This CDR3 region has 14 residues. Germline CDR1 and CDR2: SGHRS and YFSETQ. The CDR3 DNA reads as TGCGCCAGCGCGAAACTAGCGGGAGTCTACGAGCAGTACTTC. Translated, it gives CASAKLAGVYEQYF.